This T cell receptor (beta chain) was recorded in a study (dated by TCRdb to 2015 to 2016). Library preparation used RT-PCR. TCRdb shows the sequencer as Illumina MiSeq. TCRdb trimmed the raw reads at Q25, called clones with MiXCR and kept productive beta chains. Entries are consolidated by CDR3 protein sequence, retaining the most common genes and DNA. Present in this sample are hundreds of thousands of distinct CDR3 sequences, approximately 15% of which were seen just once. Roughly 3.9% of the sample belongs to the ten largest clones. Inclusive of the bounding cysteine and phenylalanine, the CDR3 is 13 residues long. The CDR3 DNA has 39 bases and is translated from base 1. From the germline V gene, CDR1 is SQVTM and CDR2 is ANQGSEA. Between the V and J ends, shortened by 7 bases and 8 bases respectively, the junction contains 17 bases. This clonotype turned up a few times. The antigen it binds to is not known. No base quality values were provided; no much bigger clone lies one nucleotide off.

The sample was memory CD4+ T cells from blood. Recombination connected TRBV29-1 to TRBJ1-4; the D gene remains uncertain. The clonotype comes from a female donor in good health, serving as a healthy control. The nucleotide sequence reads TGCAGCGCCGTAATCGCAGCGGGGGAAAAACTGTTTTTT. It translates as CSAVIAAGEKLFF. The entire variable domain, with the stretches around the CDR3 drawn from the reference TRBV29-1 and TRBJ1-4 proteins, is SAVISQKPSRDICQRGTSLTIQCQVDSQVTMMFWYRQQPGQSLTLIATANQGSEATYESGFVIDKFPISRPNLTFSTLTVSNMSPEDSSIYLCSAVIAAGEKLFFGSGTQLSVL.